This T cell receptor (beta chain) was captured by sequencing in a study of blood T cell repertoires in COVID-19. Study as a whole: Sites across the United States, Italy and Spain contributed samples from acute and convalescent COVID-19.

The CDR3 has 16 residues. Trimming at V came to 5 bases and at J to 2 bases, leaving 4 bases not matched to a gene. CDR1 SEHNR and CDR2 FQNEAQ come from the germline V gene (reference sequence). In the original analysis: Amplification with reference gene primers provided the estimates of nucleated cell counts. Assay used: immunoSEQ multiplex PCR; TCRdb lists only in-frame clones, some missing. That table supplies the V and J calls and clone size; D and trimming were determined from the DNA. The repertoire includes about 190,000 clones, over 75% of them detected once, and around 12% sits in the top ten.

The receptor's source is a woman aged 45-65 years with acute or convalescent COVID-19. The sample consisted of peripheral blood. This sequence joins TRBV7-9 and TRBJ2-5; 14 bases fit TRBD2. The CDR3 spells CASSPGLAGGQETQYF. The DNA for the CDR3 is TGTGCCAGCAGCCCCGGACTAGCGGGAGGACAAGAGACCCAGTACTTC.